The subject of this entry is one T cell receptor (beta chain). In germline, CDR1 is SNHLY, CDR2 FYNNEI. The V gene end was trimmed by 2 bases and the J gene end by 5 bases; junction bases not matched to a gene: 8. CDR3 length: 16 residues. As originally analysed: Researchers report that nucleated cell counts were estimated from reference gene primer amplification. Only in-frame clones appear in the TCRdb table, and some are missing; sequencing was by immunoSEQ multiplex PCR. The V and J calls and clone size are taken from that table; D and trimming were inferred from the DNA. This table holds approximately 250,000 clones, 88% found once. The data are from a study of blood T cell repertoires in COVID-19. In the study overall: What the recovered Cohort 3 donors had was two negative PCRs, clearance, or symptom resolution. T cells, B-cell-depleted T cells, or PBMCs provided the cDNA or gDNA that served as material. Samples taken during acute and convalescent COVID-19 were collected in the United States, Italy and Spain.

The receptor's source is a woman in her fifties or sixties in a cohort exposed to, infected with or recovered from COVID-19 (not recorded which). The chain has TRBV2 and TRBJ2-5; 10 nucleotides match TRBD2. The source material was PBMCs or T cells enriched from blood (not recorded which). The CDR3 coding sequence is TGTGCCAGCAGTGAAAGCTCTAGCGGGGGAATCGAGACCCAGTACTTC. It specifies CASSESSSGGIETQYF.